The entry below gives a single TCR beta chain sequence along with its context. Its target is not known. This sample is part of a study of molecular identifiers for immune sequencing clone quantification. TCRdb passed the PCR reads through MiXCR, listing each CDR3 protein once. Of 600,000 to 650,000 distinct CDR3 sequences detected, 15% to 20% appear once; the ten largest clones hold 0.85% to 0.9%. Germline V gene data show CDR1 as ENHRY and CDR2 as SYGVKD. The CDR3 loop spans 15 amino acids. The J segment lost 3 bases and the V segment lost 5 bases, leaving 10 bases of the junction unmatched. Study results and limitations: More than 97% of effector molecules, versus under 1% of naive-cell molecules, belonged to clones above 20 RNA copies.

The TCR was taken from a human donor in good health. Some libraries in this study had Jurkat cell RNA spiked in. The rearrangement joins TRBV10-3 to TRBJ2-7; 7 nucleotides agree with TRBD2. The sequenced sample consisted of naive CD8+ T cells from blood, with Jurkat cell RNA spiked in. Indicated subset: FACS-sorted CD8+CD4-CCR7+CD45RA+ naive T cells. The CDR3 coding sequence is TGTGCCATCAGTTCAGGGCCGGGGGGAAACTACGAGCAGTACTTC. Its translation is CAISSGPGGNYEQYF.